This T cell receptor (beta chain) was found in a study of immune heterogeneity within non-small cell lung tumors. Multiplex PCR was performed with 32 V and 13 J primers, and it amplified TCR beta CDR3. TCRdb redid the calling of the multiplex PCR reads with MiXCR, one entry per CDR3 protein. The profile shows over 9,500 distinct CDR3 sequences, 22% of them singletons. TCRs were amplified from 600 ng gDNA of bulk tumor per sample. Widely spaced biopsies, several per primary tumor, were obtained at surgery. Patients underwent curative surgery for non-small cell lung cancer (untreated and newly diagnosed). The specimen was lung tumor tissue. This sequence originates from a man aged 60-69 years with non-small cell lung cancer.

In DNA form, the CDR3 reads TGTGCCAGCAGCCTTGACAGCTACGAGCAGTACTTC. Protein sequence: CASSLDSYEQYF. The V gene is TRBV2, the J gene TRBJ2-7; D might be TRBD1 (5 bases). The length of the CDR3 is 12 residues. V was trimmed by 6 bases and J by 3 bases, leaving 9 bases between them. Germline CDR1 is SNHLY and CDR2 is FYNNEI.